This T cell receptor beta chain was documented in a study of regulatory T cells in long-lasting Graves disease. About the research overall: Patients newly diagnosed with Graves' had been on antithyroid drugs for under 3 months.

V was pared by 4 bases and J by 2 bases, with 14 bases between. CDR1 SGDLS and CDR2 YYNGEE come from the germline V gene. The CDR3 contains 15 residues. The authors built TCR beta libraries using iRepertoire HTBI primers and Arm-PCR of CDR3 regions. One entry per CDR3 protein, called by TCRdb with MiXCR from the multiplex PCR reads. The repertoire includes approximately 360,000 distinct CDR3 sequences, roughly 10% of them detected once, and 18% sits in the top ten. This clonotype showed up just a few times. This sample's time point: newly diagnosed GD, antithyroid drugs for less than 3 months. Following extraction of RNA from PBMCs, that RNA was used to make the TCR library. The sample also formed part of further work on T cells in Graves' hyperthyroidism and ophthalmopathy. From that report: The primer set for the first-round RT-PCR of the TCR CDR3 was HTBI. Most thyroid clonotypes that were expanded above 0.001 also turned up in blood. Ophthalmopathy and stable hyperthyroidism were told apart by a 13 V-J model.

The material sequenced was peripheral blood mononuclear cells (PBMCs), taken at new diagnosis, from a patient treated with antithyroid drugs. This clonotype originated in a woman aged 18-29 years with Graves disease. V gene TRBV9 combines with J gene TRBJ2-3; perhaps TRBD1 as D (6 bases). For the CDR3, the DNA is TGTGCCAGCAGCCAAGGGGGACGGAACACAGATACGCAGTATTTT. It yields the protein CASSQGGRNTDTQYF.